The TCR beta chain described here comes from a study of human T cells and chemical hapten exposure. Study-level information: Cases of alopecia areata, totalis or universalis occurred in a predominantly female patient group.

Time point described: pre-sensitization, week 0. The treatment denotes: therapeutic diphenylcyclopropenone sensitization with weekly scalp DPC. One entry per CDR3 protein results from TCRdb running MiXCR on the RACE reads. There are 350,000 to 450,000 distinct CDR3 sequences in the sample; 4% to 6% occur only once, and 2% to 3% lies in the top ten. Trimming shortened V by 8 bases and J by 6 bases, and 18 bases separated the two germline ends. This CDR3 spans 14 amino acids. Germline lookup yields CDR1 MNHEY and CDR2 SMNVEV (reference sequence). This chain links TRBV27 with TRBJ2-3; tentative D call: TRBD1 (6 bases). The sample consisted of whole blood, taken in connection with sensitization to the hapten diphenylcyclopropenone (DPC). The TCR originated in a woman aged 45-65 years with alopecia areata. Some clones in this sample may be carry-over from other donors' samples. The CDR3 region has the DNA TGTGCCAGCGCGGTAGGACAGTATATGGATACGCAGTATTTT. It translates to CASAVGQYMDTQYF.